These 26 T cell receptor beta chains originate from one sample sequenced in a study of identical twins. TCRdb re-derived calls from the 5' RACE reads in MiXCR, one entry per CDR3 protein. The sample holds approximately 890,000 distinct CDR3 sequences; about 12% are singletons and the top ten take about 1.6%. The sample was also linked to a second study, of yellow fever vaccine responses in identical twins.

Sequencing was done on a sample of PBMCs. The receptor set was obtained from a woman between 18 and 29 years old in good health.

This clonotype showed up many times. V gene TRBV5-1 combines with J gene TRBJ2-2, with D possibly TRBD1 on 6 matching bases. V dropped 0 bases and J dropped 5 bases, with 11 bases sitting between them. CDR1 is SGHRS, CDR2 YFSETQ, per germline. The CDR3 spans 15 residues. CDR3 in amino acids: CASSLATGQTGELFF. The CDR3 nucleotides are TGCGCCAGCAGCTTGGCCACCGGACAGACCGGGGAGCTGTTTTTT.

V and J are TRBV12-3 or TRBV12-4 and TRBJ1-4; no firm D call. CDR3 length: 13 amino acids. V lost 5 bases and J lost 7, with 11 bases in between. For the CDR3, the DNA is TGTGCCAGCAGTCCCCTGAGCGGTGAAAAACTGTTTTTT. It is translated as CASSPLSGEKLFF.

This clonotype occurred many times. This chain links TRBV6-5 with TRBJ2-1; possibly TRBD2 for D (6 bases). The V gene lost 7 bases and the J gene lost 3 bases, with 13 bases spanning the gap. This CDR3 region has 14 residues. The germline CDR1 and CDR2 sequences are MNHEY and SVGAGI. The CDR3 loop is CASKLADLYNEQFF. CDR3 nucleotide sequence: TGTGCCAGCAAGTTAGCGGACCTCTACAATGAGCAGTTCTTC.

This clonotype is a singleton in its sample. This chain uses TRBV25-1 with TRBJ2-5; 8 nucleotides align to TRBD2. Germline trimming cut 4 bases from V and 0 bases from J; bases unmatched to any gene: 4. Germline loops: CDR1 MGHDK, CDR2 SYGVNS. This CDR3 is 15 amino acids long. The CDR3 spells CASSAVAGNQETQYF. The CDR3, as DNA: TGTGCCAGCAGTGCGGTAGCGGGGAACCAAGAGACCCAGTACTTC. Variable domain in full (rest from reference TRBV25-1 and TRBJ2-5): EADIYQTPRYLVIGTGKKITLECSQTMGHDKMYWYQQDPGMELHLIHYSYGVNSTEKGDLSSESTVSRIRTEHFPLTLESARPSHTSQYLCASSAVAGNQETQYFGPGTRLLVL.

The V and J genes are TRBV13 and TRBJ2-1; TRBD1 might be the D (5 bases). The germline gives CDR1 PRHDT, CDR2 FYEKMQ (reference sequence). V lost 1 base and J lost 0, with 13 bases in between. The CDR3 extends over 17 amino acids. In nucleotides, the CDR3 is TGTGCCAGCAGCTTAGTGGTTAGGCAGGGCTCCTACAATGAGCAGTTCTTC. Amino acid sequence: CASSLVVRQGSYNEQFF.

This clonotype was detected ten times or more. This chain connects TRBV20-1 to TRBJ2-7; D is ambiguous. CDR3 length equals 13 residues. The germline V gene encodes CDR1 DFQATT and CDR2 SNEGSKA (reference sequence). V dropped 1 base and J dropped 0 bases, with 7 bases sitting between them. CDR3 nucleotide sequence: TGCAGTGCTAGAGCGAGCAACTCCTACGAGCAGTACTTC. Translation gives CSARASNSYEQYF.

In this sample, this clonotype turned up a few times. The V gene is TRBV20-1, the J gene TRBJ2-1; 10 nucleotides match TRBD2. This CDR3 has 13 amino acids. Trimming cost V 6 bases and J 7 bases; bases outside gene matches: 6. Germline values: CDR1 DFQATT, CDR2 SNEGSKA (reference sequence). The CDR3 loop reads CSAGPGLANEQFF. CDR3 nucleotide sequence: TGCAGTGCAGGACCGGGACTAGCGAATGAGCAGTTCTTC.

This chain uses TRBV7-9 with TRBJ1-1; D may be TRBD1 (5 bases). This CDR3 is 13 amino acids long. V lost 10 bases and J lost 6, with 18 bases in between. In germline, CDR1 is SEHNR, CDR2 FQNEAQ (reference sequence). CDR3 coding DNA: TGTGCCACCCAGCTTAGAGAACAGGCTGAAGCTTTCTTT. Protein: CATQLREQAEAFF.

This clonotype was seen only a few times. The rearrangement joins TRBV20-1 to TRBJ2-1, with 7 bases that match TRBD2. V lost 0 bases, J lost 8 bases, and 10 bases stayed unmatched. The CDR3 runs 15 residues. Germline V gives CDR1 DFQATT, CDR2 SNEGSKA (reference sequence). CDR3 in amino acids: CSARDGRAGLDEQFF. The DNA for the CDR3 is TGCAGTGCTAGAGATGGGAGGGCCGGGTTGGATGAGCAGTTCTTC.

V and J are TRBV4-1 and TRBJ1-6, with a weak D call TRBD1 (5 bases). The CDR3 length is 15 residues. The germline V gene encodes CDR1 MGHRA and CDR2 YSYEKL. Trimming took off 0 bases at V and 10 bases at J, with 13 bases between the two ends. Written as DNA, the CDR3 is TGCGCCAGCAGCCAAGAGTGGGGGATGGGATCACCCCTCCACTTT. Amino acid sequence: CASSQEWGMGSPLHF.

This chain links TRBV20-1 with TRBJ1-4, with D perhaps matching TRBD1 (5 bases). The CDR3 runs to 13 residues. The V and J ends lost 6 bases and 7 bases respectively, with 15 bases between them. Germline CDR1 is DFQATT and CDR2 is SNEGSKA (reference sequence). The CDR3 sequence is CSAKAGPGEKLFF. The CDR3 DNA sequence: TGCAGTGCCAAGGCGGGGCCGGGTGAAAAACTGTTTTTT.

This chain uses TRBV7-8 with TRBJ1-2; TRBD1 might be the D (6 bases). V gave up 1 base and J gave up 3 bases, with 15 bases separating them. The germline CDR1 and CDR2 sequences are SGHVS and FQNEAQ. The CDR3 runs to 16 residues. CDR3 in DNA: TGTGCCAGCAGCTTAGGAAGGACAGATCTCGACTATGGCTACACCTTC. It yields the protein CASSLGRTDLDYGYTF.

This clonotype was detected only a few times. The chain uses TRBV11-2 and TRBJ2-2, with TRBD2 identical over 11 bases. Germline trimming cut 1 base from V and 0 bases from J; bases unmatched to any gene: 7. The CDR3 has 19 amino acids. Germline V gene sequence: CDR1 SGHAT, CDR2 FQNNGV. This chain's CDR3 is CASSLVLGLAGANTGELFF. In nucleotides, the CDR3 is TGTGCCAGCAGCTTAGTCTTAGGACTAGCGGGCGCGAACACCGGGGAGCTGTTTTTT.

Written as DNA, the CDR3 is TGCAGTGCTAGTGATGTGTTTTGGCTGGGGAGCACAGATACGCAGTATTTT. Translation gives CSASDVFWLGSTDTQYF. V gene TRBV20-1 combines with J gene TRBJ2-3; D gene ambiguous. CDR3 size: 17 residues. The V gene lost 3 bases and the J gene lost 0 bases, with 19 bases spanning the gap. Looked up from germline, CDR1 is DFQATT and CDR2 is SNEGSKA (reference sequence).

This clonotype showed up many times. The rearrangement links TRBV5-1 to TRBJ1-4, with TRBD1 matching over 10 bases. The trim removed 4 bases at V and 8 bases at J, leaving 14 bases unmatched. In germline, CDR1 is SGHRS, CDR2 YFSETQ. The CDR3 extends over 17 amino acids. The CDR3, as DNA: TGCGCCAGCAGCCCCACCCGGGACAGGGGCGCACGGGAAAAACTGTTTTTT. Translating it yields CASSPTRDRGAREKLFF.

This chain uses TRBV7-9 with TRBJ1-1; D is possibly TRBD1 (6 bases). This CDR3 has 16 residues. The V end was cut by 4 bases, the J end by 0 bases, with 15 bases between. Germline V lookup: CDR1 SEHNR, CDR2 FQNEAQ (reference sequence). CDR3 loop: CASSWGTPLLNTEAFF. CDR3 DNA sequence: TGTGCCAGCAGCTGGGGGACACCACTGCTGAACACTGAAGCTTTCTTT.

This clonotype was detected a few times. The rearrangement links TRBV5-6 to TRBJ2-3; D call uncertain. The length of the CDR3 is 15 residues. Trimming shortened V by 3 bases and J by 3 bases, and 14 bases separated the two germline ends. Germline values: CDR1 SGHDT, CDR2 YYEEEE. Written as DNA, the CDR3 is TGTGCCAGCAGCTCCGCGTTAGAGAGAACAGATACGCAGTATTTT. Translating it yields CASSSALERTDTQYF. The full variable domain, with the rest looked up from reference TRBV5-6 and TRBJ2-3, is DAGVTQSPTHLIKTRGQQVTLRCSPKSGHDTVSWYQQALGQGPQFIFQYYEEEERQRGNFPDRFSGHQFPNYSSELNVNALLLGDSALYLCASSSALERTDTQYFGPGTRLTVL.

This clonotype was found a few times. The V gene is TRBV20-1, the J gene TRBJ2-4; 9 nucleotides align to TRBD1. This CDR3 region has 14 residues. Germline V lookup: CDR1 DFQATT, CDR2 SNEGSKA (reference sequence). The junction had 4 bases not matched to a gene; V was cut back by 1 base and J by 6 bases. Here the CDR3 reads CSARVSDRGNIQYF. For the CDR3, the DNA is TGCAGTGCTAGAGTTTCGGACAGGGGAAACATTCAGTACTTC.

This clonotype was seen many times. The J gene is TRBJ2-7, the V gene TRBV29-1; 12 positions agree with TRBD1. The CDR3 loop spans 13 amino acids. Germline V gene lookup returns CDR1 SQVTM and CDR2 ANQGSEA. After removal of 6 bases from V and 7 bases from J, the junction contained 7 bases not matched to a gene. The CDR3 here is CSVSGTGGREQYF. CDR3 nucleotides: TGCAGCGTCTCCGGGACAGGGGGCAGGGAGCAGTACTTC.

The sample holds a few counts of this clonotype. V gene TRBV29-1 combines with J gene TRBJ2-5; 8 positions match TRBD2. Trimming cost V 2 bases and J 0 bases; bases outside gene matches: 2. Looked up from germline, CDR1 is SQVTM and CDR2 is ANQGSEA. The CDR3 loop spans 14 amino acids. DNA of the CDR3: TGCAGCGTTGAATTAGCGGGGTACCAAGAGACCCAGTACTTC. Its protein product is CSVELAGYQETQYF.

V is TRBV5-1 and J is TRBJ1-2; weak D call: TRBD1 (5 bases). Germline values: CDR1 SGHRS, CDR2 YFSETQ. The CDR3 runs 11 residues. V lost 4 bases and J 7 bases, leaving 8 bases between the germline ends. In DNA, the CDR3 is TGCGCCAGCAGCGGGGGATCTGGCTACACCTTC. Its translation is CASSGGSGYTF.

This chain joins TRBV2 and TRBJ1-5; maybe TRBD1 (6 bases). CDR1 is SNHLY and CDR2 is FYNNEI in the germline V gene. The CDR3 spans 13 residues. Trimming took 8 bases from V and 2 from J, leaving 10 bases between them. The CDR3 region has the DNA TGTGCCAGCCGGGACAACCGCAATCAGCCCCAGCATTTT. Translating gives CASRDNRNQPQHF.

The J gene is TRBJ2-7, the V gene TRBV2; D call uncertain. V was shortened by 1 base and J by 0 bases, with 10 bases between the two germline ends. From germline, CDR1 is SNHLY and CDR2 FYNNEI. The CDR3 spans 15 residues. As DNA, the CDR3 is TGTGCCAGCAGTGAAGACCGGGCACTCTCCTACGAGCAGTACTTC. Its protein product is CASSEDRALSYEQYF.

The genes are TRBV20-1 and TRBJ2-7; D possibly matches TRBD1 or TRBD2 (6 bases each). The germline V and J ends were trimmed by 6 bases and 3 bases, with 18 bases remaining between them. The germline V gene has CDR1 DFQATT and CDR2 SNEGSKA (reference sequence). The CDR3 spans 14 residues. DNA for the CDR3: TGCAGTGCCATAAGGGGGGCAAGGAACTACGAGCAGTACTTC. Protein sequence: CSAIRGARNYEQYF.

This clonotype has more than one count but fewer than ten. The gene calls are TRBV6-1 and TRBJ2-1, with TRBD2 as a possible D gene (6 bases). The germline V and J ends were trimmed by 1 base and 10 bases, with 11 bases remaining between them. Per the germline V gene, CDR1 is MNHNS and CDR2 is SASEGT. There are 13 residues in the CDR3. CDR3 loop: CASSEGRVIEQFF. In DNA form, the CDR3 reads TGTGCCAGCAGTGAAGGGAGGGTAATCGAGCAGTTCTTC.

This clonotype was detected only a few times. The CDR3 sequence: CASSLDRGMRYF. As DNA, the CDR3 is TGCGCCAGCAGCTTGGACAGGGGTATGAGGTACTTC. The chain links TRBV5-1 to TRBJ2-7; 7 nucleotides agree with TRBD1. Germline CDR1 SGHRS, CDR2 YFSETQ. Trimming cost V 0 bases and J 12 bases; bases outside gene matches: 6. The CDR3 extends over 12 amino acids.